One T cell receptor beta chain is described in this entry. Its antigen is unidentified. The entry originates in a study of cytotoxic CD8 clonotypes in ibrutinib-treated CLL. Study-level background: Partial response occurred in about 25 patients and complete response in 2; at median roughly 72 months, roughly 15 remained remitted and 12 progressed. Study-wide points: Public clonotypes were uncommon and contracted or stayed stable on treatment. For progressing versus sustained-remission patients, sampling times were not the same.

CDR1 is SEHNR and CDR2 is FQNEAQ in the germline V gene (reference sequence). V dropped 1 base and J dropped 2 bases, with 10 bases sitting between them. The CDR3 consists of 15 residues. This table comes from immunoSEQ multiplex PCR, and its TCRdb copy is limited to in-frame clones, with some not included. The sample includes about 130,000 clones, 70% to 80% of them seen just once. The source of this sequence is a human donor with chronic lymphocytic leukemia. The J gene is TRBJ2-3, the V gene TRBV7-9; D perhaps matches TRBD2 (6 bases). Specimen: PBMCs, collected after 24 months of ibrutinib treatment. CDR3 loop: CASSLGDFTTDTQYF. DNA of the CDR3: TGTGCCAGCAGCTTAGGGGACTTTACCACAGATACGCAGTATTTT.